The 4 T cell receptor beta chains reported below all come from one sample, sequenced in a study of T cells in Graves' hyperthyroidism and ophthalmopathy. Researchers amplified the TCR beta CDR3 regions from RNA transcripts. Researchers ran a first-round RT-PCR on the TCR CDR3 using the HTBI primer set. TCRdb used MiXCR to reprocess the multiplex PCR reads, holding one entry per CDR3 protein. The data contain just under 750,000 distinct CDR3 sequences, about a third of them seen just once; the ten biggest clones take up approximately 31%. The sequenced sample was blood. These receptor sequences come from a woman in her thirties or forties with Graves' hyperthyroidism.

This sequence joins TRBV25-1 and TRBJ2-5, with D possibly TRBD2 on 5 matching bases. With 8 bases removed from V and 2 bases from J, the gap between germline ends came to 18 bases. Looked up from germline, CDR1 is MGHDK and CDR2 is SYGVNS. The CDR3 runs to 15 residues. The CDR3 loop is CASVEGVVGQETQYF. The DNA of the CDR3 is TGTGCCAGCGTTGAGGGTGTCGTGGGACAAGAGACCCAGTACTTC.

About this clonotype: This could be a read error, since a much larger clone is one nucleotide away. The chain has TRBV27 and TRBJ1-1; D call uncertain. V dropped 6 bases and J dropped 1 base, with 0 bases sitting between them. Germline CDR1 reads MNHEY; CDR2 reads SMNVEV (reference sequence). The CDR3 spans 10 residues. CDR3 DNA: TGTGCCAGCAGGAACACTGAAGCTTTCTTT. Translating gives CASRNTEAFF.

This clonotype was seen at least ten times. The chain has TRBV7-9 and TRBJ2-7; TRBD1 agrees at 7 bases. The germline gives CDR1 SEHNR, CDR2 FQNEAQ (reference sequence). V shed 6 bases and J 5 bases; nucleotides not matched to a gene: 10. The CDR3 length is 14 residues. CDR3 nucleotide sequence: TGTGCCAGCAGACAAGACAGGGAAGTCAACGAGCAGTACTTC. It yields the protein CASRQDREVNEQYF.

The sample holds one count of this clonotype. The chain employs TRBV7-9 and TRBJ2-2; D ambiguous. From germline, CDR1 is SEHNR and CDR2 FQNEAQ (reference sequence). The ends were cut back, 5 bases at V and 1 base at J, with 8 bases in the middle. This CDR3 contains 14 residues. CDR3: CASSVLVNTGELFF. CDR3 nucleotides: TGTGCCAGCAGCGTCCTTGTGAACACCGGGGAGCTGTTTTTT. Variable domain in full (rest from reference TRBV7-9 and TRBJ2-2): DTGVSQNPRHKITKRGQNVTFRCDPISEHNRLYWYRQTLGQGPEFLTYFQNEAQLEKSRLLSDRFSAERPKGSFSTLEIQRTEQGDSAMYLCASSVLVNTGELFFGEGSRLTVL.